The rows below give T cell receptor beta chains drawn from one sample of a study of blood T cell repertoires in COVID-19. Clones were read by immunoSEQ multiplex PCR, and TCRdb kept only the in-frame ones, dropping some. The sample shows about 210,000 clones, around 86% of them seen only once. The sequencing input was peripheral blood. The receptors were sampled from a woman between 70 and 85 years old with COVID-19, enrolled during active disease. The CDR3 runs from the conserved cysteine through the conserved F or W. Each record gives: V gene, D gene, clone size, J gene, CDR3 DNA, CDR3 protein. A D gene is named only where the DNA matches it firmly. The size field is filled for only some rows; it gives once, few, many or a size class.

TRBV28	TRBD1	few	TRBJ1-1	TGTGCCAGCAGTTCCGGGACAGGGGGCGCGGGTGAAGCTTTCTTT	CASSSGTGGAGEAFF
TRBV28	TRBD1	once	TRBJ1-6	TGTGCCAGCAGCCCCGGACAGGGGTTTTCACCCCTCCACTTT	CASSPGQGFSPLHF
TRBV15	-	once	TRBJ2-3	TGTGCCACCAGCAGGGCGGGGGCTAGCACAGATACGCAGTATTTT	CATSRAGASTDTQYF
TRBV28	TRBD1	once	TRBJ1-2	TGTGCCAGCAGACGGGACAGCTCTAACTATGGCTACACCTTC	CASRRDSSNYGYTF
TRBV28	-	-	TRBJ2-7	TGTGCCAGCAGTCCCCCCATAGCCTATGCCTACGAGCAGTACTTC	CASSPPIAYAYEQYF
TRBV5-1	TRBD2	once	TRBJ2-1	TGCGCCAGCAGCCTTGTCCCGGGACTAGCGGGAGAAGACAATGAGCAGTTCTTC	CASSLVPGLAGEDNEQFF
TRBV6-6	-	-	TRBJ2-7	TGTGCCAGCAGACTCCGGGACATCTCCTACGAGCAGTACTTC	CASRLRDISYEQYF
TRBV28	TRBD1	-	TRBJ1-5	TGTGCCAGCAGTGCCCCTAACAGGGGGCGCACCGGCAATCAGCCCCAGCATTTT	CASSAPNRGRTGNQPQHF
TRBV7-2	-	-	TRBJ2-3	TGTGCCAGCAGCTTGAACGTAGCAACAGATACGCAGTATTTT	CASSLNVATDTQYF
TRBV5-1	TRBD1	-	TRBJ2-7	TGCGCCAGCAGCCGGGACAGGGTGGGAGAGCAGTACTTC	CASSRDRVGEQYF
TRBV7-8	TRBD2	-	TRBJ2-7	TGTGCCAGCAGCCTACCCTTAGCGGGAGGTCCCGCCTCAGGAGAGCAGTACTTC	CASSLPLAGGPASGEQYF
TRBV27	TRBD1	few	TRBJ2-3	TGTGCCAGCAGGTACAGGGGCAGCACAGATACGCAGTATTTT	CASRYRGSTDTQYF
TRBV9	TRBD2	-	TRBJ2-1	TGTGCCAGCAGCCAGGCCGGACTAGCGGGAATGGAGCAGTTCTTC	CASSQAGLAGMEQFF
TRBV5-1	-	-	TRBJ2-3	TGCGCCAGCAGCTCATCAGGGTGGGGTACGCAGTATTTT	CASSSSGWGTQYF
TRBV5-4	-	-	TRBJ2-3	TGTGCCAGCAGCTTGGACTCCCAATCTGGCACAGATACGCAGTATTTT	CASSLDSQSGTDTQYF
TRBV6-1	-	-	TRBJ1-2	TGTGCCAGCAGTGAAGTCGGGTTAGCTAACTATGGCTACACCTTC	CASSEVGLANYGYTF
TRBV7-2	TRBD2	-	TRBJ2-3	TGTGCCAGCAGCCTCGCCGGCGGGAGGACTCGCACAGATACGCAGTATTTT	CASSLAGGRTRTDTQYF
TRBV5-4	-	-	TRBJ2-5	TGTGCCAGCAGCTCAGGTGGACAAGGCCAAGAGACCCAGTACTTC	CASSSGGQGQETQYF
TRBV7-2	TRBD1	-	TRBJ1-5	TGTGCCAGCAGCTTAGGTCCGGACAGGAGCAATCAGCCCCAGCATTTT	CASSLGPDRSNQPQHF
TRBV18	TRBD1	few	TRBJ1-5	TGTGCCAGCTCATACAGGGGAGATCAGCCCCAGCATTTT	CASSYRGDQPQHF
TRBV2	TRBD1	-	TRBJ1-5	TGTGCCAGCAGTGGACAGGGGTCGAGCAATCAGCCCCAGCATTTT	CASSGQGSSNQPQHF
TRBV19	TRBD1	-	TRBJ1-2	TGTGCCAGTAGTGCAGAACCCCGGGACAGGGGGCGCCGTACCTTC	CASSAEPRDRGRRTF
TRBV19	-	-	TRBJ2-1	TGTGCCAGTAGTATAGTGGGCCTTGGCAATGAGCAGTTCTTC	CASSIVGLGNEQFF
TRBV20-1	TRBD2	-	TRBJ2-5	TGCAGTGCTAGTGGGACTAGCAACACGGGGACCCAGTACTTC	CSASGTSNTGTQYF
TRBV30	-	-	TRBJ1-3	TGTGCCTGGAGTCCTCAGGGATCTGGAAACACCATATATTTT	CAWSPQGSGNTIYF